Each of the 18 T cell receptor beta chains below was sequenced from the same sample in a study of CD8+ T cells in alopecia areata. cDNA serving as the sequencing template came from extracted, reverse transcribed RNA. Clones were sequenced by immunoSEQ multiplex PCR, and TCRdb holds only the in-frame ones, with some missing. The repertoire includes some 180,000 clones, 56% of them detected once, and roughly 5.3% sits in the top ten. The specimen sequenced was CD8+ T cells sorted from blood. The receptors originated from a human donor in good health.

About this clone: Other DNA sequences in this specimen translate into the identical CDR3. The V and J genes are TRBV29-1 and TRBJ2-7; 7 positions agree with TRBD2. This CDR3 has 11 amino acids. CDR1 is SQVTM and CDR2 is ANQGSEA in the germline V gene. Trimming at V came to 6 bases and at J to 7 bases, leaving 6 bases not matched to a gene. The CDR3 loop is CSVRLAGEQYF. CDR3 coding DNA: TGCAGCGTCCGACTAGCCGGAGAGCAGTACTTC.

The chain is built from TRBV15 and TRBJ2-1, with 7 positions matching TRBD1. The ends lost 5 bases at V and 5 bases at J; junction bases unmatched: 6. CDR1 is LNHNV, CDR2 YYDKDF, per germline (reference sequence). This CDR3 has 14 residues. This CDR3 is CATSELGQHNEQFF. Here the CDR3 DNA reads TGTGCCACCAGCGAGCTGGGACAGCACAATGAGCAGTTCTTC.

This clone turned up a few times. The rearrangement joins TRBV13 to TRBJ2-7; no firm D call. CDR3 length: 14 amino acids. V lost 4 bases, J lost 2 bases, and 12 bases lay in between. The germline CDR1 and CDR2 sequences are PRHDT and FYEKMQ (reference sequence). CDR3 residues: CASSSMDGTYEQYF. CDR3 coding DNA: TGTGCCAGCAGCTCCATGGACGGTACCTACGAGCAGTACTTC.

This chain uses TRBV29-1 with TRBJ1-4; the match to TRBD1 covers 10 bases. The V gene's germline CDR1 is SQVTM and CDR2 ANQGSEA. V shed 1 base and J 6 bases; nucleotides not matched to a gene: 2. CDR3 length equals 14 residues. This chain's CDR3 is CSVEGQGADEKLFF. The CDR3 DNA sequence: TGCAGCGTTGAAGGACAGGGGGCAGATGAAAAACTGTTTTTT.

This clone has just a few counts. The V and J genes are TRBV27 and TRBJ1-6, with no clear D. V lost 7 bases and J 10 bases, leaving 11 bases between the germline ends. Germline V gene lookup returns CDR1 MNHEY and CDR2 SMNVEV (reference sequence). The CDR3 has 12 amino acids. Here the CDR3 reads CASTGSGSPLHF. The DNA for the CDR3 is TGTGCCAGCACGGGGTCGGGCTCACCCCTCCACTTT.

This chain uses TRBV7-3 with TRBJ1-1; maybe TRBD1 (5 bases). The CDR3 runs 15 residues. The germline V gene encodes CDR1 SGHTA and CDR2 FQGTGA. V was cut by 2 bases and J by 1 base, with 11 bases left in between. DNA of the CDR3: TGTGCCAGCAGCTTAGACGGCAGGGAGAACACTGAAGCTTTCTTT. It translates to CASSLDGRENTEAFF.

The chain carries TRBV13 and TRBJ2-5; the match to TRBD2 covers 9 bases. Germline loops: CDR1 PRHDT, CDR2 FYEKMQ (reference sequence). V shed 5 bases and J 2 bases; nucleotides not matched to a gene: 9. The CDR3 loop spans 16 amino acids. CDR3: CASSEFRTSEQETQYF. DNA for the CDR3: TGTGCCAGCAGCGAATTCAGGACTAGCGAGCAAGAGACCCAGTACTTC.

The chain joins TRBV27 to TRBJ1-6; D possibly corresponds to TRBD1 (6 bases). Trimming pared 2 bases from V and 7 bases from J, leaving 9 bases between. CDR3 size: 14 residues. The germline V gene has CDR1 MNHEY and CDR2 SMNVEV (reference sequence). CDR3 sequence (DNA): TGTGCCAGCAGTTTAGGGGACATAAATTCACCCCTCCACTTT. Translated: CASSLGDINSPLHF.

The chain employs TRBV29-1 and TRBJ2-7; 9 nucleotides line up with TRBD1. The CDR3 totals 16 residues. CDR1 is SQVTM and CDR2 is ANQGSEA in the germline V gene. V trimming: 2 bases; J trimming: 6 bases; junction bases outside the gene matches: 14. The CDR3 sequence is CSVERSGTGTRGEQYF. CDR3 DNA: TGCAGCGTTGAAAGATCCGGGACAGGGACCCGAGGCGAGCAGTACTTC.

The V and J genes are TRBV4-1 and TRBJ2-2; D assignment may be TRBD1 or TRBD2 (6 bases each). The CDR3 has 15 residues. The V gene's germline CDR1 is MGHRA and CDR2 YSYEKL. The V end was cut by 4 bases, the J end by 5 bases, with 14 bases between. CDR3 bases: TGCGCCAGCAGCCCGGAGGGGGTGGTGACCGGGGAGCTGTTTTTT. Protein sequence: CASSPEGVVTGELFF.

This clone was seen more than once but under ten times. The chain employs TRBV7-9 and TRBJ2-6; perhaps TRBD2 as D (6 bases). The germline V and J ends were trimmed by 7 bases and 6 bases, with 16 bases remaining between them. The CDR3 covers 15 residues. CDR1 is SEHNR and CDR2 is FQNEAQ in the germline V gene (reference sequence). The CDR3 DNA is TGTGCCAGCAACCGCGGGATAGGAATGGCCAACGTCCTGACTTTC. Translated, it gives CASNRGIGMANVLTF. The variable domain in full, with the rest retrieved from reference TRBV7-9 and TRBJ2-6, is DTGVSQNPRHKITKRGQNVTFRCDPISEHNRLYWYRQTLGQGPEFLTYFQNEAQLEKSRLLSDRFSAERPKGSFSTLEIQRTEQGDSAMYLCASNRGIGMANVLTFGAGSRLTVL.

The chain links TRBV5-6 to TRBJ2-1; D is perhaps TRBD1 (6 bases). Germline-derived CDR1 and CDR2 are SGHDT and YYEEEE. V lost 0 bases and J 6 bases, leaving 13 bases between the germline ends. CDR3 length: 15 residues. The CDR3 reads CASSLGSPGVNEQFF. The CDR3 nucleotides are TGTGCCAGCAGCTTGGGTTCCCCAGGGGTCAATGAGCAGTTCTTC.

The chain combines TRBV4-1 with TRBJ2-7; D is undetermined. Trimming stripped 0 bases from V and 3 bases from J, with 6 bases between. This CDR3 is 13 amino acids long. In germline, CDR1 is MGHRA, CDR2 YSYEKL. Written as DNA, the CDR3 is TGCGCCAGCAGCCAAGAACCGCTCTACGAGCAGTACTTC. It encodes CASSQEPLYEQYF.

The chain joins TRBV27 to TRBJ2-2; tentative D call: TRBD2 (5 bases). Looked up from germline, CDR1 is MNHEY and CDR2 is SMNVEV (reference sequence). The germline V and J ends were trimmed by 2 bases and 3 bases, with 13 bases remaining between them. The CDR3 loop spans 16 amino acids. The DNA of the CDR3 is TGTGCCAGCAGTTTACGGTCCGGGCGGGACACCGGGGAGCTGTTTTTT. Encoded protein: CASSLRSGRDTGELFF.

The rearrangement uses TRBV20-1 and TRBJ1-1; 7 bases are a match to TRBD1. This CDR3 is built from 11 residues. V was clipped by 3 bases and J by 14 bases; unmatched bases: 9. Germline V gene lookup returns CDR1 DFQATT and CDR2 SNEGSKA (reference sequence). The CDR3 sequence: CSARTGNIKFF. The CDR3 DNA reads TGCAGTGCTAGGACAGGGAATATTAAATTCTTT.

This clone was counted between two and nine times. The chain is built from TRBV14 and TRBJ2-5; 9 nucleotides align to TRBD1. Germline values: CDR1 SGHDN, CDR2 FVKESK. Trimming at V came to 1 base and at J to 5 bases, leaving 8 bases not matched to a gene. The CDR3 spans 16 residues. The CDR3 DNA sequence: TGTGCCAGCAGCCAAGGTCGGAACAGGGGGCGGGAGACCCAGTACTTC. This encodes CASSQGRNRGRETQYF.

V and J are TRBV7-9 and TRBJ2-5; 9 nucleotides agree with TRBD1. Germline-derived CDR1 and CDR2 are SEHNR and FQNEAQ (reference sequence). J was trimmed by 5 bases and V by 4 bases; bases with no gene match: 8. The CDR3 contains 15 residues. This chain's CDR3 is CASSWPGQGMETQYF. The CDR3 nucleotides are TGTGCCAGCAGCTGGCCGGGACAGGGAATGGAGACCCAGTACTTC.

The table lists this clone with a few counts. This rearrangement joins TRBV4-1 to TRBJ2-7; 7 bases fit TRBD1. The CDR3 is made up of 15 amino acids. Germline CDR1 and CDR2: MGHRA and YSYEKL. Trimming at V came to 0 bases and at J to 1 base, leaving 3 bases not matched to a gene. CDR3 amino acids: CASSQEWDSSYEQYF. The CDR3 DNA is TGCGCCAGCAGCCAAGAGTGGGACAGTTCCTACGAGCAGTACTTC.